One sample yielded the 32 T cell receptor beta chains listed below, sequenced in a study of neurological immune-mediated disorders. Using its own MiXCR run on the 5' RACE reads, TCRdb lists one record per CDR3 protein. Of 65,000 to 80,000 distinct CDR3 sequences listed, roughly 17% are singletons. Sequenced input: PBMCs. All receptors derive from a woman aged 40 to 50 in good health.

This clonotype was observed many times. The chain couples TRBV5-6 to TRBJ2-3, with TRBD1 identical over 8 bases. V gave up 2 bases and J gave up 5 bases; unmatched junction bases: 10. Germline lookup yields CDR1 SGHDT and CDR2 YYEEEE. The CDR3 loop spans 16 amino acids. CDR3 protein: CASSFLQGDVGDTQYF. The CDR3 DNA reads as TGTGCCAGCAGCTTCCTACAGGGGGATGTCGGAGATACGCAGTATTTT.

This clonotype was recorded at least ten times. The chain links TRBV20-1 to TRBJ2-1; 7 nucleotides align to TRBD1. This CDR3 region has 12 residues. V dropped 6 bases and J dropped 9; count of bases not matched to a gene: 8. Germline V CDR1 and CDR2: DFQATT, SNEGSKA (reference sequence). The CDR3: CSAKEGGGEQFF. For the CDR3, the DNA is TGCAGTGCCAAAGAAGGGGGCGGTGAGCAGTTCTTC.

At least ten counts were recorded for this clonotype. The V gene is TRBV10-3, the J gene TRBJ2-3; D not resolved. Germline values: CDR1 ENHRY, CDR2 SYGVKD. The CDR3 has 16 amino acids. The V gene lost 3 bases and the J gene lost 0 bases, with 13 bases spanning the gap. CDR3 bases: TGTGCCATCAGTGATGGCGGCGACCCTAGCACAGATACGCAGTATTTT. Translating gives CAISDGGDPSTDTQYF.

In its sample, this clonotype was seen many times. The chain is built from TRBV28 and TRBJ1-4; D is unclear. Trimming shortened V by 4 bases and J by 2 bases, and 14 bases separated the two germline ends. The CDR3 runs to 16 residues. Germline V gene sequence: CDR1 MDHEN, CDR2 SYDVKM. CDR3 region: CASSSWGLSTNEKLFF. The CDR3 nucleotides read TGTGCCAGCAGTTCGTGGGGTTTATCGACTAATGAAAAACTGTTTTTT.

To note about this clonotype: At one end the junction does not follow the germline gene, possibly because of a read error. The chain recombines TRBV12-3 or TRBV12-4 with TRBJ2-5, with TRBD2 matching 8 bases. This CDR3 region has 14 residues. The CDR3 coding sequence is TGTTCCAGCAGTTTAGCGGGGACCCAAGAGACCCAGTACTTC. It is translated as CSSSLAGTQETQYF.

This clonotype was seen repeatedly, ten times or more. The genes are TRBV20-1 and TRBJ2-3; 11 positions match TRBD2. CDR1 is DFQATT and CDR2 is SNEGSKA in the germline V gene (reference sequence). Trimming removed 5 bases from V and 2 bases from J; junction bases left unmatched: 3. The CDR3 runs to 14 residues. The CDR3 sequence: CSAGTSGHTDTQYF. In nucleotides, the CDR3 is TGCAGTGCTGGGACTAGCGGCCACACAGATACGCAGTATTTT.

J is TRBJ1-3 and V is TRBV20-1; D uncertain. CDR1 is DFQATT and CDR2 is SNEGSKA in the germline V gene (reference sequence). V was trimmed by 3 bases and J by 0 bases, leaving 12 bases between them. CDR3 length equals 15 residues. CDR3 DNA sequence: TGCAGTGCTAGCAAGGGAGTAGTCTCTGGAAACACCATATATTTT. This codes for CSASKGVVSGNTIYF.

This clonotype has at least ten counts. This CDR3 is CASLERGGNEQFF. CDR3 bases: TGTGCCAGCCTCGAGCGGGGGGGGAATGAGCAGTTCTTC. The gene calls are TRBV4-2 and TRBJ2-1; 10 bases agree with TRBD2. Germline V CDR1 and CDR2: LGHNA, YNFKEQ. The J segment lost 7 bases and the V segment lost 8 bases, leaving 5 bases of the junction unmatched. The CDR3 contains 13 residues.

The rearrangement links TRBV5-1 to TRBJ2-5; no clear D gene. The germline V gene has CDR1 SGHRS and CDR2 YFSETQ. This CDR3 has 11 amino acids. Trimming removed 7 bases at V and 5 bases at J, with 9 bases between. The CDR3 DNA is TGCGCCAGCCGAAAAGGGGAGACCCAGTACTTC. It is translated as CASRKGETQYF.

The sample holds many counts of this clonotype. J is TRBJ2-1 and V is TRBV7-3; D is undetermined. CDR1 SGHTA and CDR2 FQGTGA come from the germline V gene. V was cut by 3 bases and J by 3 bases, with 9 bases left in between. The CDR3 is 14 amino acids. The DNA of the CDR3 is TGTGCCAGCAGCTTGGCCACAGACTACAATGAGCAGTTCTTC. Encoded protein: CASSLATDYNEQFF. Based on the CDR3 plus reference TRBV7-3 and TRBJ2-1, the full variable domain is GAGVSQTPSNKVTEKGKYVELRCDPISGHTALYWYRQSLGQGPEFLIYFQGTGAADDSGLPNDRFFAVRPEGSVSTLKIQRTERGDSAVYLCASSLATDYNEQFFGPGTRLTVL.

Ten or more counts support this clonotype. The J gene is TRBJ2-1, the V gene TRBV29-1; TRBD1 matches 9 bases. The V segment lost 3 bases and the J segment 2 bases; nucleotides outside the gene matches: 5. Per germline, CDR1 SQVTM and CDR2 ANQGSEA. The CDR3 loop spans 15 amino acids. CDR3 sequence: CSVEADRGTYNEQFF. For the CDR3, the DNA is TGCAGCGTTGAGGCGGACAGGGGCACCTACAATGAGCAGTTCTTC.

The V call is TRBV2, the J call TRBJ2-7; 7 bases fit TRBD1. Germline assignment: CDR1 SNHLY and CDR2 FYNNEI. This CDR3 is 15 amino acids long. Germline trimming cut 5 bases from V and 0 bases from J; bases unmatched to any gene: 7. This CDR3 reads CASSPETGSSYEQYV. The CDR3 nucleotides read TGTGCCAGCAGTCCGGAGACAGGGAGCTCCTACGAGCAGTACGTC.

The chain recombines TRBV20-1 with TRBJ2-5, with 8 positions matching TRBD2. The junction had 6 bases not matched to a gene; V was cut back by 0 bases and J by 6 bases. The V gene's germline CDR1 is DFQATT and CDR2 SNEGSKA (reference sequence). The length of the CDR3 is 14 residues. This CDR3 reads CSARDVSGDKTQYF. As DNA, the CDR3 is TGCAGTGCTAGAGATGTTAGCGGGGATAAGACCCAGTACTTC.

This clonotype was recorded many times. The chain's CDR3 is CASGLVPRNPGNEQFF. The CDR3 nucleotides read TGTGCTAGTGGTTTGGTTCCCCGTAACCCAGGGAATGAGCAGTTCTTC. This chain links TRBV12-5 with TRBJ2-1, with D possibly matching TRBD1 (5 bases). The V end was cut by 0 bases, the J end by 7 bases, with 16 bases between. This CDR3 spans 16 amino acids. The germline gives CDR1 LGHNT, CDR2 FRNRAP.

The chain joins TRBV7-6 to TRBJ2-1, with D maybe TRBD1 (5 bases). Trimming stripped 1 base from V and 0 bases from J, with 16 bases between. Germline lookup yields CDR1 SGHVS and CDR2 FNYEAQ. This CDR3 spans 18 amino acids. As DNA, the CDR3 is TGTGCCAGCAGCTTAGAGGGGTGGCTCCTCAGCTCCTACAATGAGCAGTTCTTC. Translation gives CASSLEGWLLSSYNEQFF.

There are many counts of this clonotype. This rearrangement joins TRBV29-1 to TRBJ2-3, with TRBD2 identical over 13 bases. The CDR3 covers 15 residues. CDR1 SQVTM and CDR2 ANQGSEA come from the germline V gene. The CDR3 region has the DNA TGCACCATACTGGGACTAGCGGGGAGCACAGATACGCAGTATTTT. Encoded protein: CTILGLAGSTDTQYF.

This clonotype was observed many times. The J gene is TRBJ2-5, the V gene TRBV5-1; the match to TRBD1 covers 8 bases. The V gene end was trimmed by 4 bases and the J gene end by 3 bases; junction bases not matched to a gene: 5. In germline, CDR1 is SGHRS, CDR2 YFSETQ. This CDR3 has 14 residues. CDR3: CASSLGQGKETQYF. The CDR3 DNA reads TGCGCCAGCAGCCTAGGACAGGGTAAAGAGACCCAGTACTTC.

The chain carries TRBV6-2 or TRBV6-3 and TRBJ2-1; possible D gene TRBD2, 5 bases. The CDR3 spans 13 residues. The V gene lost 0 bases and the J gene lost 8 bases, with 8 bases spanning the gap. Germline values: CDR1 MNHEY, CDR2 SVGEGT. CDR3 nucleotides: TGTGCCAGCAGTTACTCGAGCGGCCATGAGCAGTTCTTC. Translated, it gives CASSYSSGHEQFF.

This clonotype was found many times. No DNA is shown, since the ends of the CDR3 on it are uncertain; the CDR3 is the one TCRdb lists. The rearrangement joins TRBV5-1 to TRBJ2-3; the table names TRBD1, a call not compared with the DNA. Germline loops: CDR1 SGHRS, CDR2 YFSETQ. The CDR3 adds up to 17 amino acids, both ends counted. CDR3 sequence reads: CASSSSLGQRTTDTQYF.

Here the CDR3 reads CSASGQGSSHNSPLHF. The CDR3 DNA follows: TGCAGTGCCAGCGGACAGGGGAGTTCCCATAATTCACCCCTCCACTTT. V is TRBV20-1 and J is TRBJ1-6; 9 positions agree with TRBD1. Losses at the gene ends were 6 bases for V and 5 bases for J; bases not matched to a gene: 11. This CDR3 is 16 amino acids long. Germline V gives CDR1 DFQATT, CDR2 SNEGSKA (reference sequence).

The rearrangement joins TRBV4-3 to TRBJ1-4, with TRBD1 as a possible D gene (5 bases). V dropped 0 bases and J dropped 3 bases, with 11 bases sitting between them. Germline CDR1 is LGHNA and CDR2 is YSLEER. The length of the CDR3 is 16 residues. CDR3 sequence (DNA): TGCGCCAGCAGCCAAGATGGGGGGGTGGCTAATGAAAAACTGTTTTTT. The encoded protein is CASSQDGGVANEKLFF.

This clonotype was recorded at least ten times. This chain joins TRBV20-1 and TRBJ2-7; 7 nucleotides line up with TRBD1. The CDR3 has 15 amino acids. V was clipped by 3 bases and J by 0 bases; unmatched bases: 8. Germline loops: CDR1 DFQATT, CDR2 SNEGSKA (reference sequence). The CDR3 sequence is CSASTGESSSYEQYF. The CDR3 bases are TGCAGTGCTAGCACAGGGGAATCGAGCTCCTACGAGCAGTACTTC.

There are many counts of this clonotype. The V gene is TRBV4-3, the J gene TRBJ2-2, with a possible D match to TRBD2 (6 bases). Germline V gene data show CDR1 as LGHNA and CDR2 as YSLEER. The V end lost 4 bases, the J end lost 4 bases, and 7 bases lay between the germline ends. This CDR3 comprises 13 residues. The CDR3 DNA is TGCGCCAGCAGCCGCGGGACCACCGGGGAGCTGTTTTTT. It specifies CASSRGTTGELFF.

This clonotype was seen many times. The chain has TRBV5-1 and TRBJ1-1, with D perhaps TRBD1 (6 bases). Germline CDR1 and CDR2: SGHRS and YFSETQ. This CDR3 contains 17 residues. V was pared by 4 bases and J by 7 bases, with 26 bases between. CDR3 amino acids: CASSLRMDRQGPSEAFF. DNA of the CDR3: TGCGCCAGCAGCCTCAGAATGGACCGGCAGGGGCCTAGTGAAGCTTTCTTT.

The chain couples TRBV29-1 to TRBJ1-1; D call uncertain. Trimming left V 5 bases short and J 1 base short, with 11 bases between. The germline CDR1 and CDR2 sequences are SQVTM and ANQGSEA. The CDR3 is made up of 13 amino acids. The CDR3 DNA reads TGCAGCGTTAGGGTCGCGGGGAACACTGAAGCTTTCTTT. Translation gives CSVRVAGNTEAFF.

There are many counts of this clonotype. This rearrangement joins TRBV28 to TRBJ2-5; 7 positions agree with TRBD2. V shed 4 bases and J 8 bases; nucleotides not matched to a gene: 7. Germline V gene lookup returns CDR1 MDHEN and CDR2 SYDVKM. This CDR3 comprises 13 residues. The CDR3 bases are TGTGCCAGCAGTTCTGCGGGACTACATACCCAGTACTTC. This gives the protein CASSSAGLHTQYF.

This clonotype was counted many times. The chain couples TRBV6-5 to TRBJ2-6, with 9 bases identical to TRBD1. V lost 6 bases to trimming and J lost 0 bases; unmatched junction nucleotides: 9. The CDR3 runs 18 residues. The germline V gene has CDR1 MNHEY and CDR2 SVGAGI. The CDR3 coding sequence is TGTGCCAGCAGCCCCGGGACAGGGCAGAGCTCTGGGGCCAACGTCCTGACTTTC. As protein: CASSPGTGQSSGANVLTF.

This clonotype occurred a few times. This sequence joins TRBV12-3 or TRBV12-4 and TRBJ1-4; D not certain. The CDR3 is 14 residues long. V was shortened by 3 bases and J by 8 bases, with 13 bases between the two germline ends. In DNA form, the CDR3 reads TGTGCCAGCAGTTTGCATCAAGGGAGGGAAAAACTGTTTTTT. Translated: CASSLHQGREKLFF.

Ten or more counts support this clonotype. The chain is built from TRBV20-1 and TRBJ2-5; D is uncertain. V was trimmed by 0 bases and J by 2 bases, leaving 16 bases between them. CDR1 and CDR2 from the germline V gene are DFQATT and SNEGSKA (reference sequence). The CDR3 is 16 amino acids. The CDR3 sequence: CSARDLSTDLQETQYF. The CDR3, as DNA: TGCAGTGCTAGAGATCTAAGTACAGACCTACAAGAGACCCAGTACTTC.

This clonotype was seen ten or more times. V and J are TRBV11-2 and TRBJ2-3; 8 bases align to TRBD1. This CDR3 comprises 14 residues. The germline CDR1 and CDR2 sequences are SGHAT and FQNNGV. J was trimmed by 3 bases and V by 3 bases; bases with no gene match: 2. The CDR3 reads CASSFRGRTDTQYF. The DNA for the CDR3 is TGTGCCAGCAGCTTCAGGGGGCGGACAGATACGCAGTATTTT.

This clonotype was detected ten times or more. V gene TRBV29-1 combines with J gene TRBJ1-4; D ambiguous. CDR3 length equals 13 residues. CDR1 and CDR2 (germline): SQVTM, ANQGSEA. The CDR3 reads CSCQEATNEKLFF. DNA for the CDR3: TGCAGTTGCCAGGAAGCAACTAATGAAAAACTGTTTTTT.

This clonotype was counted at least ten times. V usage is TRBV2 and J usage is TRBJ2-3, with D perhaps given as TRBD1 or TRBD2 (5 bases each). CDR3 length equals 13 residues. The germline CDR1 and CDR2 sequences are SNHLY and FYNNEI. Trimming removed 8 bases from V and 6 bases from J, with 15 bases in between. The chain's CDR3 is CASSRDQGDTQYF. The CDR3 region has the DNA TGTGCCAGCTCTAGGGACCAAGGGGATACGCAGTATTTT.